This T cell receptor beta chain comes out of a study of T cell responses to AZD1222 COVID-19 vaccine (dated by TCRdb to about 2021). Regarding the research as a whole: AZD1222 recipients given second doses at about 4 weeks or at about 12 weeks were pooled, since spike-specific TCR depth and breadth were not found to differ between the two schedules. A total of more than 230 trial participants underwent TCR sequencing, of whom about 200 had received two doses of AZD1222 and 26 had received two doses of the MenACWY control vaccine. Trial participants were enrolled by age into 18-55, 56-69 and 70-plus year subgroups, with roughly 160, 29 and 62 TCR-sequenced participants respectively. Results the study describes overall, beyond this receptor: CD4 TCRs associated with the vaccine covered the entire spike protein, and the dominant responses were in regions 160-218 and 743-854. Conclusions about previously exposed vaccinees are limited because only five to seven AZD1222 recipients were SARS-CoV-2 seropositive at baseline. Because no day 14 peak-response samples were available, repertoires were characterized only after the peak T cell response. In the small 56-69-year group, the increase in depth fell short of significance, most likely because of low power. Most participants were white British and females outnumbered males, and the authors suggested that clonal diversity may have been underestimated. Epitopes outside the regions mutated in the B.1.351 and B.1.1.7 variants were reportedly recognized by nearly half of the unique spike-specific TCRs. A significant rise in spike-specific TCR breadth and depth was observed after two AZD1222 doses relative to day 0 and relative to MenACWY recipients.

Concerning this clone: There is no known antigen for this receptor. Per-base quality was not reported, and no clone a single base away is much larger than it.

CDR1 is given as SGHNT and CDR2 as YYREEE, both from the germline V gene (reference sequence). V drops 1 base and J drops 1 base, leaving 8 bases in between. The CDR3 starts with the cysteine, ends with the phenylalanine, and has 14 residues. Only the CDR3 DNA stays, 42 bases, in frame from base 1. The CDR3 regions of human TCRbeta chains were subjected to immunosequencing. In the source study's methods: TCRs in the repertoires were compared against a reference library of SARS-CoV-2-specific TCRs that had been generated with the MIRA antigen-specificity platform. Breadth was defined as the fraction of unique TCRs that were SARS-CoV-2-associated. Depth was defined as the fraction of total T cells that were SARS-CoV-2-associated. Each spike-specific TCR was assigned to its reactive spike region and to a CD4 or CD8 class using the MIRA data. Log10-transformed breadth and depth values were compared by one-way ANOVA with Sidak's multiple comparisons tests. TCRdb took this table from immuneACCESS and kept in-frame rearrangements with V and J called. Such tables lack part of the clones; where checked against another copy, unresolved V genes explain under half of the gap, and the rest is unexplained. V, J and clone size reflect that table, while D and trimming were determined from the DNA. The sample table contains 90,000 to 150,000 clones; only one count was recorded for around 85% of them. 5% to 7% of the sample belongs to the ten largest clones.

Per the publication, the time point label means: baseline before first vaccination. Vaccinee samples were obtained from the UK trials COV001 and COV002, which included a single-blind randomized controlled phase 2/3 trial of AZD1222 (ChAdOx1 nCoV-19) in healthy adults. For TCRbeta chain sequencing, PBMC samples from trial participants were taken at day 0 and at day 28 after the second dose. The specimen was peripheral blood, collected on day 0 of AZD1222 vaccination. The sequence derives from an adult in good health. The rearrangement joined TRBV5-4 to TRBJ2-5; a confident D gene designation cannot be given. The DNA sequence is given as TGTGCCAGCAGCTTGTGGGGAATCCAAGAGACCCAGTACTTC. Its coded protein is CASSLWGIQETQYF.